One and the same sample provided the 28 T cell receptor beta chains below, sequenced in a study of beta chain features in type 1 diabetes (dated by TCRdb to 2016 to 2019). Receptor libraries were prepared by the immunoSEQ multiplex PCR assay. The entire amount of isolated RNA was reverse transcribed using the High Capacity cDNA Reverse Transcription Kit, so the sequenced TCRB transcripts were expressed ones. TCRdb stores this immuneACCESS table with in-frame sequences only. Part of the clones is absent; in the studies checked, under half of the shortfall reflects unresolved V genes, and no reason is known for the rest. This sample has 200,000 to 250,000 clones in its table, and approximately 10% of those were observed once. The ten largest account for over 1% of the sample. Material for sequencing was central memory CD4+ T cells from blood. Source of these receptors: a man aged 18 to 29 in good health.

This clone was detected a few times. This sequence joins TRBV29-1 and TRBJ2-3, with 10 positions matching TRBD2. The CDR3 length is 16 residues. With V trimmed by 6 bases and J by 2 bases, 11 bases remained unmatched. Germline assignment: CDR1 SQVTM and CDR2 ANQGSEA. Here the CDR3 reads CSVSALSGRVTDTQYF. In DNA form, the CDR3 reads TGCAGCGTGTCTGCCCTAAGCGGGAGGGTCACAGATACGCAGTATTTT.

V and J are TRBV11-2 and TRBJ1-1; D perhaps matches TRBD1 (5 bases). V dropped 0 bases and J dropped 1 base, with 9 bases sitting between them. The CDR3 length is 15 residues. Germline V lookup: CDR1 SGHAT, CDR2 FQNNGV. The CDR3 spells CASSLEGGRNTEAFF. CDR3 bases: TGTGCCAGCAGCTTAGAGGGGGGAAGGAACACTGAAGCTTTCTTT.

This clone was found a few times. The chain is built from TRBV10-3 and TRBJ2-3; TRBD2 aligns across 7 bases. The germline CDR1 and CDR2 sequences are ENHRY and SYGVKD. The CDR3 totals 17 residues. With V trimmed by 4 bases and J by 2 bases, 12 bases remained unmatched. The CDR3: CAISGASREALTDTQYF. CDR3 bases: TGTGCCATCAGTGGGGCGAGCCGGGAGGCCCTCACAGATACGCAGTATTTT.

The chain carries TRBV25-1 and TRBJ2-5, with D tentatively TRBD1 (6 bases). Germline CDR1 and CDR2: MGHDK and SYGVNS. Trimming stripped 3 bases from V and 3 bases from J, with 11 bases between. CDR3 length equals 14 residues. CDR3 nucleotide sequence: TGTGCCAGCAGTGATTACAGGGTAAAAGAGACCCAGTACTTC. It specifies CASSDYRVKETQYF.

The genes are TRBV7-2 and TRBJ2-1; 9 bases map to TRBD2. CDR3 length equals 16 residues. Germline CDR1 SGHTA, CDR2 FQGNSA. V trimming: 5 bases; J trimming: 6 bases; junction bases outside the gene matches: 11. The chain's CDR3 is CASSHAGTSRGNEQFF. CDR3 DNA: TGTGCCAGCAGCCATGCGGGGACTAGCAGGGGCAATGAGCAGTTCTTC.

This clone has a handful of counts. Other DNA variants within this sample encode the same CDR3. This rearrangement joins TRBV7-2 to TRBJ2-5; D is ambiguous. This CDR3 region has 12 residues. Germline lookup yields CDR1 SGHTA and CDR2 FQGNSA. Deletions cut 1 base from V and 5 bases from J, with 5 bases between. CDR3 nucleotides: TGTGCCAGCAGCTTAGGCCGGGAGACCCAGTACTTC. Residues: CASSLGRETQYF.

This clone was seen more than once but under ten times. The chain links TRBV10-1 to TRBJ2-1; D might be TRBD2 (6 bases). Germline V lookup: CDR1 WNHNN, CDR2 SYGVQD (reference sequence). CDR3 size: 13 residues. V lost 8 bases and J 8 bases, leaving 16 bases between the germline ends. This CDR3 reads CASGERARDEQFF. CDR3 nucleotides: TGCGCCAGCGGAGAGCGGGCTCGGGATGAGCAGTTCTTC.

In its sample, this clone was seen a few times. V usage is TRBV4-2 and J usage is TRBJ2-7; a weak D match, TRBD2 (5 bases). The V gene lost 1 base and the J gene lost 5 bases, with 15 bases spanning the gap. Germline V gene lookup returns CDR1 LGHNA and CDR2 YNFKEQ. The CDR3 sequence is 15 residues long. The CDR3 DNA sequence: TGTGCCAGCAGCCAAGTAGGCCACGAGGGCCACGAGCAGTACTTC. As protein: CASSQVGHEGHEQYF.

The sample holds a few counts of this clone. V and J are TRBV15 and TRBJ1-5, with TRBD1 identical over 10 bases. The CDR3 totals 20 residues. The V gene end was trimmed by 0 bases and the J gene end by 3 bases; junction bases not matched to a gene: 14. Germline assignment: CDR1 LNHNV and CDR2 YYDKDF (reference sequence). The CDR3 here is CATSREGARDRGELNQPQHF. The DNA of the CDR3 is TGTGCCACCAGCAGAGAGGGGGCCCGGGACAGGGGCGAACTCAATCAGCCCCAGCATTTT.

This clone has a handful of counts. Other DNA variants within this sample encode the same CDR3. The rearrangement links TRBV7-9 to TRBJ2-7; 8 nucleotides align to TRBD2. Germline lookup yields CDR1 SEHNR and CDR2 FQNEAQ (reference sequence). V was clipped by 2 bases and J by 3 bases; unmatched bases: 0. The CDR3 is 13 residues long. The CDR3 loop is CASSLTSGYEQYF. For the CDR3, the DNA is TGTGCCAGCAGCTTAACTAGCGGCTACGAGCAGTACTTC.

The chain has TRBV5-1 and TRBJ2-7; TRBD2 might be the D (5 bases). Germline V gene sequence: CDR1 SGHRS, CDR2 YFSETQ. The CDR3 runs to 13 residues. V lost 5 bases and J 0 bases, leaving 9 bases between the germline ends. As DNA, the CDR3 is TGCGCCAGCAGTCGCGGGTCCTCCTACGAGCAGTACTTC. It is translated as CASSRGSSYEQYF.

This clone was detected only a few times. The chain employs TRBV4-3 and TRBJ2-5, with 8 bases matching TRBD1. The germline V gene encodes CDR1 LGHNA and CDR2 YSLEER. The CDR3 is 15 residues long. V shed 0 bases and J 5 bases; nucleotides not matched to a gene: 5. The CDR3 DNA is TGCGCCAGCAGCCAAGAGAATCACAGGGGGGAGACCCAGTACTTC. Protein product: CASSQENHRGETQYF.

A note on this clone: This sample includes further DNA sequences coding for the same CDR3. This rearrangement joins TRBV29-1 to TRBJ1-1, with D tentatively TRBD1 (6 bases). CDR1 is SQVTM and CDR2 is ANQGSEA in the germline V gene. This CDR3 has 13 residues. With 0 bases removed from V and 2 bases from J, the gap between germline ends came to 7 bases. The CDR3 region is CSVEEQGNTEAFF. CDR3 coding DNA: TGCAGCGTTGAAGAACAGGGAAACACTGAAGCTTTCTTT.

This clone was seen repeatedly, ten times or more. In DNA form, the CDR3 reads TGTGCCAGCAGCCCGATAGCGGGAGGAAGAAATGAGCAGTTCTTC. Translated, it gives CASSPIAGGRNEQFF. The chain has TRBV11-2 and TRBJ2-1; 10 bases map to TRBD2. After removal of 5 bases from V and 7 bases from J, the junction contained 8 bases not matched to a gene. CDR1 SGHAT and CDR2 FQNNGV come from the germline V gene. This CDR3 contains 15 residues.

This clone has a handful of counts. This rearrangement joins TRBV30 to TRBJ2-2, with TRBD2 matching over 10 bases. The CDR3 consists of 15 residues. J was trimmed by 7 bases and V by 0 bases; bases with no gene match: 5. Germline values: CDR1 GTSNPN, CDR2 SVGIG (reference sequence). In DNA form, the CDR3 reads TGTGCCTGGAGTGTAAGCGGGAGGGCCTTCGGGGAGCTGTTTTTT. Encoded protein: CAWSVSGRAFGELFF.

The V gene is TRBV10-1, the J gene TRBJ1-1; D perhaps matches TRBD1 (5 bases). CDR1 is WNHNN and CDR2 is SYGVQD in the germline V gene (reference sequence). This CDR3 contains 16 residues. Trimming took off 7 bases at V and 0 bases at J, with 18 bases between the two ends. CDR3 in DNA: TGCGCCAGCACCCACCCTTTGACAGAGATGAACACTGAAGCTTTCTTT. As protein: CASTHPLTEMNTEAFF.

This clone was seen a few times. The chain has TRBV5-5 and TRBJ2-2; 11 bases fit TRBD1. J gave up 4 bases and V 4 bases, and 12 bases lay outside the gene matches. The CDR3 consists of 18 residues. Germline CDR1 reads SGHKS; CDR2 reads YYEKEE (reference sequence). In nucleotides, the CDR3 is TGTGCCAGCAGCCCCGGGACAGGGGGAAGATATCCCACCGGGGAGCTGTTTTTT. Translating it yields CASSPGTGGRYPTGELFF.

This clone was observed a handful of times. This sequence joins TRBV11-3 and TRBJ2-1; 7 positions agree with TRBD2. The trim removed 4 bases at V and 4 bases at J, leaving 10 bases unmatched. The CDR3 is made up of 16 amino acids. Germline CDR1 reads SGHNT; CDR2 reads YENEEA. The CDR3 loop is CASSSRTGTTYNEQFF. The CDR3 DNA sequence: TGTGCCAGCAGCTCCCGAACTGGGACTACTTACAATGAGCAGTTCTTC.

This clone was seen more than once but under ten times. The gene calls are TRBV30 and TRBJ1-5; 9 bases map to TRBD1. Unmatched junction bases numbered 9, after V lost 3 bases and J lost 6 bases. Germline V gene sequence: CDR1 GTSNPN, CDR2 SVGIG (reference sequence). CDR3 length: 15 residues. The CDR3 reads CAWRETGGLSQPQHF. The CDR3 DNA reads TGTGCCTGGAGAGAGACAGGGGGACTGAGTCAGCCCCAGCATTTT.

There are a few counts of this clone. CDR3 sequence reads: CASSSLQGPDGYTF. The DNA for the CDR3 is TGTGCCAGCAGCAGCCTCCAGGGACCCGATGGCTACACCTTC. The chain employs TRBV4-2 and TRBJ1-2; D is perhaps TRBD1 (5 bases). V was shortened by 5 bases and J by 6 bases, with 16 bases between the two germline ends. Germline CDR1 and CDR2: LGHNA and YNFKEQ. The CDR3 is 14 amino acids.

This clone has a handful of counts. The chain has TRBV7-9 and TRBJ1-1; 7 positions agree with TRBD1. The CDR3 sequence is 15 residues long. V lost 5 bases to trimming and J lost 6 bases; unmatched junction nucleotides: 12. The germline gives CDR1 SEHNR, CDR2 FQNEAQ (reference sequence). Here the CDR3 reads CASSPIRQGRAEAFF. The CDR3 DNA reads as TGTGCCAGCAGCCCGATAAGACAGGGAAGAGCTGAAGCTTTCTTT.

The sample holds a few counts of this clone. The genes are TRBV7-2 and TRBJ2-1, with 13 bases fitting TRBD2. The V gene end was trimmed by 3 bases and the J gene end by 7 bases; junction bases not matched to a gene: 6. The CDR3 is 16 residues long. Germline-derived CDR1 and CDR2 are SGHTA and FQGNSA. The CDR3 DNA sequence: TGTGCCAGCAGCTTCGCCCTGACTAGCGGGAGGAATGAGCAGTTCTTC. Translated: CASSFALTSGRNEQFF.

This clone was seen only a few times. The V call is TRBV4-2, the J call TRBJ2-1; D might be TRBD1 or TRBD2, each matching 5 bases. Trimming shortened V by 0 bases and J by 2 bases, and 8 bases separated the two germline ends. The germline V gene encodes CDR1 LGHNA and CDR2 YNFKEQ. The CDR3 length is 15 residues. The CDR3 DNA follows: TGTGCCAGCAGCCAAGAGGGGACGACCTACAATGAGCAGTTCTTC. Protein sequence: CASSQEGTTYNEQFF.

The CDR3 nucleotides read TGTGCCAGCAGCCGGTCTTACCAAGAGACCCAGTACTTC. Its translation: CASSRSYQETQYF. This chain connects TRBV5-5 to TRBJ2-5, with no clear D. Trimming removed 4 bases from V and 0 bases from J, with 7 bases in between. CDR1 is SGHKS, CDR2 YYEKEE, per germline (reference sequence). The CDR3 has 13 amino acids.

The rearrangement uses TRBV6-5 and TRBJ2-3; no clear D gene. Germline V gene lookup returns CDR1 MNHEY and CDR2 SVGAGI. Trimming removed 5 bases from V and 0 bases from J, with 12 bases in between. The CDR3 length is 15 residues. In nucleotides, the CDR3 is TGTGCCAGCAGTCTGGCAGGAACTAGCACAGATACGCAGTATTTT. This translates into CASSLAGTSTDTQYF.

The genes are TRBV4-1 and TRBJ1-1; D not certain. The CDR3 consists of 14 residues. The germline V and J ends were trimmed by 0 bases and 1 base, with 6 bases remaining between them. Per germline, CDR1 MGHRA and CDR2 YSYEKL. The CDR3 loop reads CASSQDRTNTEAFF. CDR3 in DNA: TGCGCCAGCAGCCAAGACAGAACGAACACTGAAGCTTTCTTT.

The chain carries TRBV7-2 and TRBJ2-3; TRBD2 matches 8 bases. Unmatched junction bases numbered 5, after V lost 1 base and J lost 2 bases. This CDR3 is 16 amino acids long. Germline CDR1 and CDR2: SGHTA and FQGNSA. Here the CDR3 DNA reads TGTGCCAGCAGCTTAGACGGGGGGGGACCCACAGATACGCAGTATTTT. It encodes CASSLDGGGPTDTQYF.

This chain joins TRBV30 and TRBJ2-7; no definite D call. Trimming stripped 1 base from V and 2 bases from J, with 6 bases between. This CDR3 region has 12 residues. CDR1 is GTSNPN, CDR2 SVGIG, per germline (reference sequence). The DNA of the CDR3 is TGTGCCTGGAGTGAGGAGACCTACGAGCAGTACTTC. Its protein is CAWSEETYEQYF.